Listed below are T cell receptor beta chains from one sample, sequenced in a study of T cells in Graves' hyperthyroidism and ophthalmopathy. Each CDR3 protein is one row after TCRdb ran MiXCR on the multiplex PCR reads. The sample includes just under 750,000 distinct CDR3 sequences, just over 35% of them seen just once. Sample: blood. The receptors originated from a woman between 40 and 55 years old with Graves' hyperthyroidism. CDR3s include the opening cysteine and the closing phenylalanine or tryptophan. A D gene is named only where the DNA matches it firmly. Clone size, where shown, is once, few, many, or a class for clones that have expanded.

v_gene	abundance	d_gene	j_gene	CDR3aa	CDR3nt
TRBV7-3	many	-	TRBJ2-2	CASSSDNTGELFF	TGTGCCAGCAGCTCGGATAACACCGGGGAGCTGTTTTTT
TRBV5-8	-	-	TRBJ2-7	CASSLNVQGPYEQYF	TGTGCCAGCAGCTTAAATGTGCAGGGTCCCTACGAGCAGTACTTC
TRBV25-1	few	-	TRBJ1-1	CATDSEGGAFF	TGTGCCACAGACTCCGAGGGGGGCGCTTTCTTT
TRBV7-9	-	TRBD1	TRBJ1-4	CASSLVGQGLGKLFF	TGTGCCAGCAGCTTAGTGGGACAGGGACTCGGAAAACTGTTTTTT
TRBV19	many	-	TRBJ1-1	CASSIRDLGTEAFF	TGTGCCAGTAGTATCCGGGACCTAGGCACTGAAGCTTTCTTT
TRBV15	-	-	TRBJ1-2	CATSERGRGDGYTF	TGTGCCACCAGCGAGAGGGGCAGGGGCGATGGCTACACCTTC
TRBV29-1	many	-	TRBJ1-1	CSVLKQRDTEAFF	TGCAGCGTCCTCAAACAGAGGGACACTGAAGCTTTCTTT
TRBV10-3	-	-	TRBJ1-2	CATEVDSGNYGYTF	TGTGCCACCGAGGTTGACAGCGGGAACTATGGCTACACCTTC
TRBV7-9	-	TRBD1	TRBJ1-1	CASSSTTFPGQGVANTEAFF	TGTGCCAGCAGCTCAACAACCTTTCCGGGACAGGGAGTAGCGAACACTGAAGCTTTCTTT
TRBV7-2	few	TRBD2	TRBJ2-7	CASSVGLAGGGYEQYF	TGTGCCAGCAGCGTCGGACTAGCGGGAGGAGGATACGAGCAGTACTTC
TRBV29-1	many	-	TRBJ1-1	CSLDTMNTEAFF	TGCAGCTTGGACACTATGAACACTGAAGCTTTCTTT
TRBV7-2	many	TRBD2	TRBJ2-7	CASTLAGEFGEQYF	TGTGCCAGCACCCTAGCGGGGGAGTTTGGGGAGCAGTACTTC
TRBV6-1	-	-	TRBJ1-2	CATQTGNYGYTF	TGTGCCACGCAAACAGGGAACTATGGCTACACCTTC
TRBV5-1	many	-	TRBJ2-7	CASSLAEVVYEQYF	TGCGCCAGCAGCTTGGCAGAAGTGGTCTACGAGCAGTACTTC
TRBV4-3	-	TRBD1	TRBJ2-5	CASSQQTGTETQYF	TGCGCCAGCAGCCAACAGACAGGGACAGAGACCCAGTACTTC
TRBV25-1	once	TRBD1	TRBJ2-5	CASRMRTGGYLEAQYF	TGTGCCAGCAGGATGCGGACAGGGGGTTATTTGGAGGCCCAGTACTTC
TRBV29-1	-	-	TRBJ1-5	CSGRGRDQPQHF	TGCAGCGGAAGGGGAAGGGATCAGCCCCAGCATTTT
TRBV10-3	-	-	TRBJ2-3	CAIRGILGTDTQYF	TGTGCCATCAGAGGGATACTGGGCACAGATACGCAGTATTTT
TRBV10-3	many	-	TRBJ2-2	CAISFNTGELFF	TGTGCCATCAGTTTCAACACCGGGGAGCTGTTTTTT
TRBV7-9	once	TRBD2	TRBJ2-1	CASSQRLLAGGHEQFF	TGTGCCAGCAGCCAGAGACTTCTAGCGGGAGGTCATGAGCAGTTCTTC
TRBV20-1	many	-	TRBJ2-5	CSAEGGSIETQYF	TGCAGTGCGGAGGGCGGTAGTATCGAGACCCAGTACTTC
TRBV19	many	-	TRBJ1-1	CASSIGQGRRTEAFF	TGTGCCAGTAGTATTGGGCAGGGACGACGCACTGAAGCTTTCTTT
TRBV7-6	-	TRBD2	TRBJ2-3	CASSVGLAGGDTQYF	TGTGCCAGCAGCGTAGGCCTAGCGGGAGGAGATACGCAGTATTTT
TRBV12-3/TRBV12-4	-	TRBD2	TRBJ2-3	CASSLATSQTDTQYF	TGTGCCAGCAGTTTAGCGACTAGCCAGACAGATACGCAGTATTTT
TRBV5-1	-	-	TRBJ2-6	CASSLEGDGANVLTF	TGCGCCAGCAGCTTGGAGGGGGATGGGGCCAACGTCCTGACTTTC
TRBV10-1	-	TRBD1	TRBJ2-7	CASTDQGANEQYF	TGCGCCAGCACCGATCAGGGGGCCAACGAGCAGTACTTC
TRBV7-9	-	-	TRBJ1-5	CASRNPNQPQHF	TGTGCCAGCAGAAACCCCAATCAGCCCCAGCATTTT
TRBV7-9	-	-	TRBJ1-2	CASSRAGYYGYTF	TGTGCCAGCAGCCGCGCAGGGTACTATGGCTACACCTTC
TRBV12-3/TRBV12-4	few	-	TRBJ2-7	CASSPIPRARTYEQYF	TGTGCCAGCAGTCCCATCCCCCGGGCCAGGACCTACGAGCAGTACTTC
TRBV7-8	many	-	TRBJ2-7	CASSPPRSGSYEQYF	TGTGCCAGCAGCCCGCCGAGATCGGGCTCCTACGAGCAGTACTTC
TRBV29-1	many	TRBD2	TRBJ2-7	CSVRPQLGGYEQYF	TGCAGCGTTAGACCTCAACTCGGGGGGTACGAGCAGTACTTC
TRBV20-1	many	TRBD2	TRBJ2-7	CSAEVSGSSYEQYF	TGCAGTGCTGAGGTCAGCGGGAGCTCCTACGAGCAGTACTTC
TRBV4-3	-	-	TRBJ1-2	CASSRSGQLYGYTF	TGCGCCAGCAGCCGAAGCGGACAGCTCTATGGCTACACCTTC
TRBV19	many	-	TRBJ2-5	CASSIADGRVGTQYF	TGTGCCAGTAGTATAGCGGACGGACGCGTGGGGACCCAGTACTTC
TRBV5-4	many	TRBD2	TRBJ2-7	CASSAFAREIGEQYF	TGTGCCAGCAGCGCGTTCGCGCGGGAGATTGGGGAGCAGTACTTC
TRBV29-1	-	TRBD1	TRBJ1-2	CSFQGARGYTF	TGCAGCTTCCAGGGGGCTCGGGGCTACACCTTC
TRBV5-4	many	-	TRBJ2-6	CASSLQGTGANVLTF	TGTGCCAGCAGCTTGCAGGGTACCGGGGCCAACGTCCTGACTTTC
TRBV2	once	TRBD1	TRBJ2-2	CASRRLPGTADTGELFF	TGTGCCAGCAGGAGACTTCCCGGGACAGCTGACACCGGGGAGCTGTTTTTT
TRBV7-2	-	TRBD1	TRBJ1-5	CASSRDRTNSNQPQHF	TGTGCCAGCAGCCGGGACAGGACGAATAGCAATCAGCCCCAGCATTTT
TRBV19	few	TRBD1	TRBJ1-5	CASSMGRGLNQPQHF	TGTGCCAGTAGTATGGGGAGGGGGCTTAATCAGCCCCAGCATTTT
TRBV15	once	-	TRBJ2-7	CATSRAGGASYEQYF	TGTGCCACCAGCAGAGCGGGGGGCGCGTCCTACGAGCAGTACTTC
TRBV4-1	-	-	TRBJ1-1	CASSQDRAGRTEAFF	TGCGCCAGCAGCCAAGATCGGGCAGGCCGGACTGAAGCTTTCTTT
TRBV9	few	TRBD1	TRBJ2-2	CASSVSGQALGELFF	TGTGCCAGCAGCGTATCGGGACAGGCCCTCGGGGAGCTGTTTTTT
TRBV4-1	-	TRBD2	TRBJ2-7	CVSSLLAGGIYEQYF	TGCGTCAGCAGTCTTCTAGCGGGGGGAATTTACGAGCAGTACTTC
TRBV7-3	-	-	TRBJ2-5	CASSLMGARGQETQYF	TGTGCCAGCAGCTTAATGGGGGCCCGTGGCCAAGAGACCCAGTACTTC
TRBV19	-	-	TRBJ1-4	CASSILAGRYEKLFF	TGTGCCAGTAGTATTCTAGCGGGGAGGTATGAAAAACTGTTTTTT
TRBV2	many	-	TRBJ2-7	CASSEGDVGEQYF	TGTGCCAGCAGTGAAGGGGATGTTGGGGAGCAGTACTTC
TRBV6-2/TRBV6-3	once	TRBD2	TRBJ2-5	CASSYPSGGYQETQYF	TGTGCCAGCAGCTACCCTAGCGGGGGGTACCAAGAGACCCAGTACTTC
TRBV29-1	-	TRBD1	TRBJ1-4	CSGVQGAYEKLFF	TGCAGCGGGGTACAGGGGGCGTATGAAAAACTGTTTTTT
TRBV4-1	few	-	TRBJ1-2	CASSQVGRDYGYTF	TGCGCCAGCAGCCAAGTCGGCAGAGACTATGGCTACACCTTC
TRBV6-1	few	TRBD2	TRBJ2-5	CASRGLAGGPSVETQYF	TGTGCCAGCAGAGGACTAGCGGGAGGGCCATCCGTCGAGACCCAGTACTTC
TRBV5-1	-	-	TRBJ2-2	CASSYNTEELFF	TGCGCCAGCAGCTATAACACCGAGGAGCTGTTTTTT
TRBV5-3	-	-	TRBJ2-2	CASTNRLAVMNTGELFF	TGTGCCAGCACCAACAGGCTCGCGGTTATGAACACCGGGGAGCTGTTTTTT
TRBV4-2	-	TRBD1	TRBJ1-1	CASTGQGNTEAFF	TGTGCCAGTACGGGACAGGGGAACACTGAAGCTTTCTTT
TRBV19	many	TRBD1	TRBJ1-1	CASSFLQGTTEAFF	TGTGCCAGTAGTTTCCTACAGGGGACCACTGAAGCTTTCTTT
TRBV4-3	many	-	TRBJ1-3	CASSQDKWSGNTIYF	TGCGCCAGCAGCCAAGATAAATGGTCTGGAAACACCATATATTTT